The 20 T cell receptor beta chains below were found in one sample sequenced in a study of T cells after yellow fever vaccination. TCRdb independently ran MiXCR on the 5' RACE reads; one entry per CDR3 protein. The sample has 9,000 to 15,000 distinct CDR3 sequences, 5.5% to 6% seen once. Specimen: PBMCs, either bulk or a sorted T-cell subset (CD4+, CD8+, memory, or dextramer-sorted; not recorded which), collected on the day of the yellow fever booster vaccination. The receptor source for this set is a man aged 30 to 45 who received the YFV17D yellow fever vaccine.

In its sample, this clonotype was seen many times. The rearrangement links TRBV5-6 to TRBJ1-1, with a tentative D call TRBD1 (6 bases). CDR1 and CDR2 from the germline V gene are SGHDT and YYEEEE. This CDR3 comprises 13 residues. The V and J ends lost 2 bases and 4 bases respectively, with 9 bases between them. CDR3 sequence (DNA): TGTGCCAGCAGCTTCACAGGGAGCACTGAAGCTTTCTTT. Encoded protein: CASSFTGSTEAFF.

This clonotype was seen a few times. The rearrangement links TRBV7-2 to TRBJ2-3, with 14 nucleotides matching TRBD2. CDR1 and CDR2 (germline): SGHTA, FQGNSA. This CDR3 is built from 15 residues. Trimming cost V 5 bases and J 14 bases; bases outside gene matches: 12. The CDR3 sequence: CASSPRLAGGAGWYF. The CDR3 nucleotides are TGTGCCAGCAGCCCCCGACTAGCGGGAGGGGCCGGATGGTATTTT.

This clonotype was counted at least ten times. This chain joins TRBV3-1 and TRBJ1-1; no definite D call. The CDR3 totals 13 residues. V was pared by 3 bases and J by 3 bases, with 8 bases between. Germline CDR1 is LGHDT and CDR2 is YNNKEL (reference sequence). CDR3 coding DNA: TGTGCCAGCAGCCATGAATTGTACACTGAAGCTTTCTTT. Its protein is CASSHELYTEAFF.

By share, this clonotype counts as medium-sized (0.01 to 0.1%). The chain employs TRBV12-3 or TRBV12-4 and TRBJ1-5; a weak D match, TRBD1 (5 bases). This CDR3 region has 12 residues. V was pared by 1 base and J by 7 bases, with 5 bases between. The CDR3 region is CASSLGGQPQHF. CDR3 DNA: TGTGCCAGCAGTTTAGGGGGGCAGCCCCAGCATTTT.

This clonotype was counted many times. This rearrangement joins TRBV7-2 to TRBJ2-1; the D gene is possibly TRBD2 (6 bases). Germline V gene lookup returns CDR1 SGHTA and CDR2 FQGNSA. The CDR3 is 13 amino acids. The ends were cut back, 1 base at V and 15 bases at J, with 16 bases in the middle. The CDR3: CASSLEAGLPGFF. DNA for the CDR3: TGTGCCAGCAGCTTAGAAGCGGGCCTCCCGGGGTTCTTC.

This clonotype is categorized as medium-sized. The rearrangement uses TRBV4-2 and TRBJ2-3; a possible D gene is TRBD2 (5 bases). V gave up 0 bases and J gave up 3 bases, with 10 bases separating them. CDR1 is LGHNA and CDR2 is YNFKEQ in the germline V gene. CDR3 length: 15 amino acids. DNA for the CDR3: TGTGCCAGCAGCCAAGATCGCCTAGCAACAGATACGCAGTATTTT. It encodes CASSQDRLATDTQYF.

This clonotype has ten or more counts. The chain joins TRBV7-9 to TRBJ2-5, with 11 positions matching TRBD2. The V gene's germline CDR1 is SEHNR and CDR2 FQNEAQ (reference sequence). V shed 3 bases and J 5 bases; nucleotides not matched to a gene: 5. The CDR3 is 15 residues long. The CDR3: CASSFTSGSRETQYF. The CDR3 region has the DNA TGTGCCAGCAGCTTCACTAGCGGGAGTCGGGAGACCCAGTACTTC.

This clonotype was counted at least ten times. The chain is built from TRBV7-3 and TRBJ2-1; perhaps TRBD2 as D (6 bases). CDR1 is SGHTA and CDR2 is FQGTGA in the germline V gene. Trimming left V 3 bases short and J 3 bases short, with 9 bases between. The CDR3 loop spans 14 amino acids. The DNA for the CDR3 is TGTGCCAGCAGCTTGGGCGGGAACTACAATGAGCAGTTCTTC. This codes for CASSLGGNYNEQFF.

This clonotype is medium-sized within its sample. The CDR3 DNA reads TGCAGTGCACAAGCGAGCGGGAGGTTATACGAGCAGTACTTC. Residues: CSAQASGRLYEQYF. The rearrangement links TRBV20-1 to TRBJ2-7, with 9 bases that match TRBD2. Germline V gene data show CDR1 as DFQATT and CDR2 as SNEGSKA (reference sequence). The CDR3 sequence is 14 residues long. V shed 6 bases, J shed 4 bases, and the junction held 10 bases outside the gene matches.

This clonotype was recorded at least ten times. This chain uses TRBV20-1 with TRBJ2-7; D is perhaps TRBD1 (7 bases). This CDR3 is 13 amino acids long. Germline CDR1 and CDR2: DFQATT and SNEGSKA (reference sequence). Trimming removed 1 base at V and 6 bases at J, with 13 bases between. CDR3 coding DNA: TGCAGTGCTAGAGTGGCCCAGGGGGGCGAGCAGTACTTC. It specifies CSARVAQGGEQYF.

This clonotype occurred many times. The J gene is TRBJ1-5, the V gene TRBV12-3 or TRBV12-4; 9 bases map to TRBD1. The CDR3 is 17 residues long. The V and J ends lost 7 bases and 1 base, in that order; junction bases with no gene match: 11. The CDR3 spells CASTPGQGGGSNQPQHF. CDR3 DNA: TGTGCCAGCACCCCGGGACAGGGAGGCGGCAGCAATCAGCCCCAGCATTTT.

Written as DNA, the CDR3 is TGCTGCGCTTCGGGAGGTAGCGGGGGGTCGAACACCGGGGAGCTGTTTTTT. Translating it yields CCASGGSGGSNTGELFF. The genes are TRBV20-1 and TRBJ2-2; TRBD2 matches at 10 bases. The CDR3 spans 17 residues. Germline CDR1 is DFQATT and CDR2 is SNEGSKA (reference sequence).

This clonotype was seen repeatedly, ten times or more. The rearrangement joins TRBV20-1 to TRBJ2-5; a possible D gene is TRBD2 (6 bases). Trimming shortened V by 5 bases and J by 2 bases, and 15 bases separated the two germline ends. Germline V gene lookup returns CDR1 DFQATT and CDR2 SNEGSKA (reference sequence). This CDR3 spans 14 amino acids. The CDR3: CSAPAGLAQETQYF. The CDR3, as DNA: TGCAGTGCTCCGGCGGGACTGGCGCAAGAGACCCAGTACTTC.

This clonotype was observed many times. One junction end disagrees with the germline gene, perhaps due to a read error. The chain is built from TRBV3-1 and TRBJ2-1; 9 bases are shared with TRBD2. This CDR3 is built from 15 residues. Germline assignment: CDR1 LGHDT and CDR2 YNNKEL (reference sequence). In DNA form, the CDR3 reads TGTGCCAGCACCCAAAAGACTAGCGGATACAATGAGCAGTTCTTC. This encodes CASTQKTSGYNEQFF.

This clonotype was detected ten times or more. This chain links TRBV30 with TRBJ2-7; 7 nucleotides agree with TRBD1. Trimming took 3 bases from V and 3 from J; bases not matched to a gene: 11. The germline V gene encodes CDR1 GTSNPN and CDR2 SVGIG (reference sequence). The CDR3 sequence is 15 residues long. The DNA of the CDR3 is TGTGCCTGGAGCAACCGGGACAGCTTGGACTACGAGCAGTACTTC. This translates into CAWSNRDSLDYEQYF.

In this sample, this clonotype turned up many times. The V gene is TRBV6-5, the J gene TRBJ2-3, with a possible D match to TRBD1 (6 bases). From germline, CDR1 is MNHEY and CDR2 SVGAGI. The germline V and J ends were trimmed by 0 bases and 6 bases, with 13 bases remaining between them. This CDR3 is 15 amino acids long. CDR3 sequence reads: CASSYSGQPRDTQYF. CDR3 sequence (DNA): TGTGCCAGCAGTTACTCAGGACAGCCCAGGGATACGCAGTATTTT.

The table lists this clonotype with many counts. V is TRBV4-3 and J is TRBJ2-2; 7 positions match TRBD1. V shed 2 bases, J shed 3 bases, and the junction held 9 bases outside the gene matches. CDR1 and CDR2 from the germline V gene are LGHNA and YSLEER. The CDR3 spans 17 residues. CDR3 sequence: CASSQNTGVYDTGELFF. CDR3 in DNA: TGCGCCAGCAGCCAAAACACAGGGGTGTACGACACCGGGGAGCTGTTTTTT.

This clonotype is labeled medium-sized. The chain's CDR3 is CASSVGQVEETQYF. The CDR3 DNA reads as TGTGCCAGCAGTGTCGGACAGGTGGAGGAGACCCAGTACTTC. The chain carries TRBV25-1 and TRBJ2-5; 7 bases fit TRBD1. The V and J ends lost 4 bases and 5 bases, in that order; junction bases with no gene match: 7. This CDR3 is built from 14 residues. Germline CDR1 and CDR2: MGHDK and SYGVNS.

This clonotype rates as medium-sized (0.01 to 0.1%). As DNA, the CDR3 is TGTGCCAGCAGTTCCCTAAGGTACGAGCAGTACTTC. Translated, it gives CASSSLRYEQYF. This chain uses TRBV12-3 or TRBV12-4 with TRBJ2-7; D gene unclear. CDR3 size: 12 residues. V lost 4 bases and J lost 4, with 8 bases in between.

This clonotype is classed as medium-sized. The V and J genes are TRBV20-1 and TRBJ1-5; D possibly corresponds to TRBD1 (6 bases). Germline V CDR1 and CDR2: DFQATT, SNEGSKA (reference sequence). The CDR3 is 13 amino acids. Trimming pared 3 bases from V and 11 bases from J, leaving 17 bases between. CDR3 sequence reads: CSARVGGGRAQHF. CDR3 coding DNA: TGCAGTGCTAGGGTAGGGGGGGGGAGGGCCCAGCATTTT.